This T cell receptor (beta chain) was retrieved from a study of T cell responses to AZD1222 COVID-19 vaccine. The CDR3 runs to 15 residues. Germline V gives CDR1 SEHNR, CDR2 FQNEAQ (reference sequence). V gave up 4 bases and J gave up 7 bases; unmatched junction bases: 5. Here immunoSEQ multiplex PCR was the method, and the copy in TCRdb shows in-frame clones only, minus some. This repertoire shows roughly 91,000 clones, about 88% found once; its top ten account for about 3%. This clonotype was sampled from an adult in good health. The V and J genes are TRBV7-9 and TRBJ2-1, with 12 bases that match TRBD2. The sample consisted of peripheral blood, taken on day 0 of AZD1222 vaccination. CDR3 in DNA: TGTGCCAGCAGCTCGCGACTAGCGGGAGTAAATGAGCAGTTCTTC. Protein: CASSSRLAGVNEQFF.